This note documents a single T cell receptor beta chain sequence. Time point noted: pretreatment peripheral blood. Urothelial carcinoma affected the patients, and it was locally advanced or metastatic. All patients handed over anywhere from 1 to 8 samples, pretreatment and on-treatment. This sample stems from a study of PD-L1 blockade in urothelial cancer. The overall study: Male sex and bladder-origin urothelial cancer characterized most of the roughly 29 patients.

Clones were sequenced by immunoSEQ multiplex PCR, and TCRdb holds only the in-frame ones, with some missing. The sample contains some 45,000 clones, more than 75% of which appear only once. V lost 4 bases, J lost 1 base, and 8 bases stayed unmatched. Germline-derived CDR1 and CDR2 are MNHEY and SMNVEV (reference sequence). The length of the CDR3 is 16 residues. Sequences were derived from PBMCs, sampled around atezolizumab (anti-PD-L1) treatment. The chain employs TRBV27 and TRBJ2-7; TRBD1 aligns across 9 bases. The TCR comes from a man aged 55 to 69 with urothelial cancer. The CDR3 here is CASSSLKTGGSYEQYF. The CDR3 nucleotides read TGTGCCAGCAGTTCACTTAAGACAGGGGGGTCCTACGAGCAGTACTTC.